These 26 T cell receptor beta chains share one sample of origin, sequenced in a study of CD8+ T cells in alopecia areata. cDNA prepared by RNA extraction and subsequent reverse transcription served as the template for sequencing. Profiled with immunoSEQ multiplex PCR; TCRdb holds only in-frame clones, not every one. The table includes approximately 150,000 clones, about 70% detected once. This specimen consisted of CD8+ T cells sorted from blood, obtained at week 0. These receptors originate from a human donor with alopecia areata.

This clone came up a few times. The chain couples TRBV5-6 to TRBJ1-1; 7 nucleotides align to TRBD1. The CDR3 totals 14 residues. In germline, CDR1 is SGHDT, CDR2 YYEEEE. V shed 3 bases, J shed 4 bases, and the junction held 6 bases outside the gene matches. The CDR3 here is CASSWDSYSTEAFF. The CDR3 DNA is TGTGCCAGCAGCTGGGACAGTTATTCCACTGAAGCTTTCTTT.

This clone appeared once. This chain joins TRBV7-9 and TRBJ2-3; maybe TRBD2 (7 bases). Trimming removed 6 bases at V and 3 bases at J, with 19 bases between. The length of the CDR3 is 16 residues. The germline gives CDR1 SEHNR, CDR2 FQNEAQ (reference sequence). CDR3 in DNA: TGTGCCAGCAGGGCCAGGGGCTCCGGGGGGACAGATACGCAGTATTTT. Translated, it gives CASRARGSGGTDTQYF.

This clone came up once. V and J are TRBV27 and TRBJ2-3; D remains ambiguous. The CDR3 is made up of 14 amino acids. Trimming removed 5 bases at V and 2 bases at J, with 11 bases between. CDR1 and CDR2 from the germline V gene are MNHEY and SMNVEV (reference sequence). CDR3 bases: TGTGCCAGCAGTACGCAGAGATACACAGATACGCAGTATTTT. Translating it yields CASSTQRYTDTQYF.

The J gene is TRBJ2-7, the V gene TRBV7-9; D not resolved. The V end was cut by 7 bases, the J end by 1 base, with 5 bases between. Germline CDR1 and CDR2: SEHNR and FQNEAQ (reference sequence). This CDR3 region has 11 residues. The CDR3 loop reads CASTSSYEQYF. In DNA, the CDR3 is TGTGCCAGCACCTCTTCCTACGAGCAGTACTTC.

The chain links TRBV29-1 to TRBJ2-5; D call uncertain. Looked up from germline, CDR1 is SQVTM and CDR2 is ANQGSEA. Trimming removed 0 bases at V and 5 bases at J, with 19 bases between. This CDR3 is 16 amino acids long. The chain's CDR3 is CSVEDRSSIRVETQYF. CDR3 nucleotides: TGCAGCGTTGAAGATCGTAGTTCCATCCGGGTGGAGACCCAGTACTTC.

The chain has TRBV7-2 and TRBJ2-5, with 12 positions matching TRBD2. The CDR3 is made up of 19 amino acids. V shed 5 bases, J shed 2 bases, and the junction held 15 bases outside the gene matches. Germline lookup yields CDR1 SGHTA and CDR2 FQGNSA. CDR3 DNA: TGTGCCAGCAGCCCCGGCCGGACCGGACTAGCGGGGCCACAAGAGACCCAGTACTTC. Translating gives CASSPGRTGLAGPQETQYF.

This clone was seen only a few times. The genes are TRBV6-5 and TRBJ2-7; D might be TRBD1 (6 bases). There are 13 residues in the CDR3. V dropped 6 bases and J dropped 2 bases, with 11 bases sitting between them. From germline, CDR1 is MNHEY and CDR2 SVGAGI. CDR3 protein: CASSEGETYEQYF. CDR3 bases: TGTGCCAGCAGCGAGGGGGAAACCTACGAGCAGTACTTC.

This chain links TRBV30 with TRBJ1-3; possible D gene TRBD1, 6 bases. The CDR3 has 17 residues. Trimming took 0 bases from V and 2 from J, leaving 17 bases between them. Germline assignment: CDR1 GTSNPN and CDR2 SVGIG (reference sequence). The CDR3 DNA reads as TGTGCCTGGAGTGTACCCGGGACAAGGACTACTGGAAACACCATATATTTT. It translates to CAWSVPGTRTTGNTIYF. The full variable domain, completed using reference TRBV30 and TRBJ1-3, is SQTIHQWPATLVQPVGSPLSLECTVEGTSNPNLYWYRQAAGRGLQLLFYSVGIGQISSEVPQNLSASRPQDRQFILSSKKLLLSDSGFYLCAWSVPGTRTTGNTIYFGEGSWLTVV.

This clone was detected only a few times. The chain is built from TRBV13 and TRBJ2-5, with TRBD2 matching over 7 bases. J lost 1 base, V lost 5 bases, and 10 bases had no gene match. The CDR3 totals 16 residues. The V gene's germline CDR1 is PRHDT and CDR2 FYEKMQ (reference sequence). CDR3: CASSTLTGRFQETQYF. The CDR3 coding sequence is TGTGCCAGCAGCACCCTAACCGGGAGGTTCCAAGAGACCCAGTACTTC.

This chain connects TRBV2 to TRBJ1-1, with 11 nucleotides matching TRBD1. Germline assignment: CDR1 SNHLY and CDR2 FYNNEI. The CDR3 runs 14 residues. V shed 4 bases and J 7 bases; nucleotides not matched to a gene: 5. The CDR3 spells CASSVGQGADEAFF. Written as DNA, the CDR3 is TGTGCCAGCAGTGTTGGACAGGGGGCCGATGAAGCTTTCTTT.

The chain recombines TRBV5-1 with TRBJ1-1; D not resolved. CDR1 SGHRS and CDR2 YFSETQ come from the germline V gene. The CDR3 has 14 amino acids. V lost 0 bases and J lost 2, with 8 bases in between. The CDR3 reads CASSLVDINTEAFF. Here the CDR3 DNA reads TGCGCCAGCAGCTTGGTAGACATTAACACTGAAGCTTTCTTT.

This clone was picked up a small number of times. V gene TRBV5-5 combines with J gene TRBJ1-5, with D unresolved. From germline, CDR1 is SGHKS and CDR2 YYEKEE (reference sequence). V dropped 0 bases and J dropped 6 bases, with 10 bases sitting between them. The CDR3 has 14 amino acids. The CDR3: CASSLGAGLQPQHF. For the CDR3, the DNA is TGTGCCAGCAGCTTGGGGGCGGGTCTTCAGCCCCAGCATTTT.

In this sample, this clone turned up a few times. V is TRBV4-1 and J is TRBJ1-5, with a tentative D call TRBD1 (6 bases). CDR1 and CDR2 from the germline V gene are MGHRA and YSYEKL. The CDR3 spans 14 residues. V lost 2 bases and J lost 4, with 9 bases in between. This CDR3 reads CASSQNRENQPQHF. DNA of the CDR3: TGCGCCAGCAGCCAAAACAGGGAAAATCAGCCCCAGCATTTT.

J is TRBJ2-1 and V is TRBV9; D might be TRBD2 (5 bases). The V gene's germline CDR1 is SGDLS and CDR2 YYNGEE. The CDR3 runs 14 residues. V shed 0 bases and J shed 7 bases, with 11 bases lying between them. The CDR3 nucleotides are TGTGCCAGCAGCGTAGGAGGGTCCTGGAATGAGCAGTTCTTC. Translated: CASSVGGSWNEQFF.

The chain couples TRBV6-6 to TRBJ2-5; possible D gene TRBD1, 5 bases. CDR3 length equals 15 residues. Between the trimmed V and J ends, which lost 5 bases and 0 bases, there was a span of 13 bases. Germline V gene sequence: CDR1 MNHNY, CDR2 SVGAGI (reference sequence). The CDR3 DNA reads TGTGCCAGCAGTGAGGCAGGGCCGTACCAAGAGACCCAGTACTTC. It translates to CASSEAGPYQETQYF.

This clone was seen only a few times. The chain employs TRBV25-1 and TRBJ1-5; 7 bases align to TRBD1. Per the germline V gene, CDR1 is MGHDK and CDR2 is SYGVNS. This CDR3 comprises 15 residues. The J segment lost 5 bases and the V segment lost 4 bases, leaving 8 bases of the junction unmatched. The CDR3 here is CASSAPGRGHQPQHF. In nucleotides, the CDR3 is TGTGCCAGCAGTGCCCCGGGGAGGGGGCATCAGCCCCAGCATTTT. Combining the CDR3 with reference TRBV25-1 and TRBJ1-5 gives the whole variable domain EADIYQTPRYLVIGTGKKITLECSQTMGHDKMYWYQQDPGMELHLIHYSYGVNSTEKGDLSSESTVSRIRTEHFPLTLESARPSHTSQYLCASSAPGRGHQPQHFGDGTRLSIL.

The J gene is TRBJ1-5, the V gene TRBV30; D perhaps matches TRBD1 (5 bases). V shed 0 bases and J shed 6 bases, with 12 bases lying between them. This CDR3 is built from 14 residues. Germline V gene data show CDR1 as GTSNPN and CDR2 as SVGIG (reference sequence). CDR3 loop: CAWSVIGASQPQHF. For the CDR3, the DNA is TGTGCCTGGAGTGTAATAGGGGCAAGTCAGCCCCAGCATTTT.

The V gene is TRBV9, the J gene TRBJ1-2; D uncertain. Germline CDR1 is SGDLS and CDR2 is YYNGEE. V was trimmed by 3 bases and J by 1 base, leaving 16 bases between them. The CDR3 is 16 residues long. DNA for the CDR3: TGTGCCAGCAGCGGAGGAGCAGAGTTCCTTAACTATGGCTACACCTTC. Translated, it gives CASSGGAEFLNYGYTF.

This sequence joins TRBV29-1 and TRBJ1-2; D remains ambiguous. With 4 bases removed from V and 7 bases from J, the gap between germline ends came to 13 bases. The CDR3 sequence is 12 residues long. The germline V gene encodes CDR1 SQVTM and CDR2 ANQGSEA. The CDR3 DNA sequence: TGCAGCGTTGCCAGTAGGGCCGGTGGCTACACCTTC. Protein sequence: CSVASRAGGYTF.

As regards this clone: At one boundary the junction diverges from the germline segment, which might be a read error. The chain has TRBV7-9 and TRBJ1-6; maybe TRBD1 (5 bases). In germline, CDR1 is SEHNR, CDR2 FQNEAQ (reference sequence). The CDR3 is made up of 9 amino acids. CDR3 loop: CASGSEGVF. In DNA, the CDR3 is TGTGCCAGCGGAAGCGAAGGGGTATTT.

This chain joins TRBV7-9 and TRBJ2-1; D might be TRBD1 (5 bases). The CDR3 runs 19 residues. Deletions cut 6 bases from V and 4 bases from J, with 28 bases between. In germline, CDR1 is SEHNR, CDR2 FQNEAQ (reference sequence). The CDR3 sequence: CASREFGAGKGKGYNEQFF. In DNA, the CDR3 is TGTGCCAGCAGAGAATTTGGGGCAGGAAAAGGGAAGGGGTACAATGAGCAGTTCTTC.

The chain recombines TRBV30 with TRBJ2-1; 9 nucleotides line up with TRBD1. This CDR3 contains 13 residues. CDR1 is GTSNPN and CDR2 is SVGIG in the germline V gene (reference sequence). The V segment lost 5 bases and the J segment 8 bases; nucleotides outside the gene matches: 7. The CDR3 loop reads CAWAGQGGDEQFF. For the CDR3, the DNA is TGTGCCTGGGCGGGACAGGGCGGAGATGAGCAGTTCTTC.

This clone has just one count. The CDR3 nucleotides read TGTGCCACCAGCAGAGATCTGGGCAGGGGGCCTGAGACTGAAGCTTTCTTT. It specifies CATSRDLGRGPETEAFF. The rearrangement uses TRBV15 and TRBJ1-1, with TRBD1 identical over 8 bases. Losses at the gene ends were 0 bases for V and 5 bases for J; bases not matched to a gene: 11. The germline gives CDR1 LNHNV, CDR2 YYDKDF (reference sequence). The CDR3 is 17 amino acids.

The chain couples TRBV29-1 to TRBJ1-2, with a weak D call TRBD1 (6 bases). CDR1 and CDR2 (germline): SQVTM, ANQGSEA. The CDR3 is 13 residues long. Trimming took 3 bases from V and 1 from J, leaving 9 bases between them. CDR3 residues: CSVEGADNYGYTF. CDR3 DNA sequence: TGCAGCGTTGAGGGGGCTGATAACTATGGCTACACCTTC.

On this clone itself: Sequence at one end of the junction differs from germline and may be a read error. The same CDR3 can be traced to other DNA sequences in this sample. Written as DNA, the CDR3 is TGCAGCGTTGGGGGTGGAGGGACAGGGATCACAGATACGCAGTACTTT. Its translation is CSVGGGGTGITDTQYF. The chain combines TRBV29-1 with TRBJ2-3; the match to TRBD1 covers 9 bases. Per germline, CDR1 SQVTM and CDR2 ANQGSEA. This CDR3 region has 16 residues.

V usage is TRBV15 and J usage is TRBJ2-3; possibly TRBD2 for D (5 bases). The CDR3 is 17 amino acids. Trimming removed 0 bases from V and 3 bases from J, with 16 bases in between. Germline CDR1 is LNHNV and CDR2 is YYDKDF (reference sequence). CDR3 nucleotides: TGTGCCACCAGCAGAGATCGATCTGCTAGCACGACAGATACGCAGTATTTT. This encodes CATSRDRSASTTDTQYF.